This record concerns one TCR beta chain sequence. Unique molecular identifiers were included in an RNA-based 3' RACE TCR library. Using its own MiXCR run on the 3' RACE reads, TCRdb lists one record per CDR3 protein. The sample comprises more than 75,000 distinct CDR3 sequences, about 6.9% of which are singletons, and around 1.1% rests with the top ten. The sample's treatment: PENTA 11 planned treatment interruption arm or continuous ART arm. The data were obtained in a study of HIV-infected children after antiretroviral therapy interruption. The V gene's germline CDR1 is SGHRS and CDR2 YFSETQ. The CDR3 has 15 residues. V gave up 0 bases and J gave up 7 bases, with 17 bases separating them.

The source was CD45RA+ CD4+ T cells from PBMCs, pooled from several time points, collected from a donor given antiretroviral therapy, either interrupted or continuous. Subset given: naive CD4+ CD45RA+ CD45RO- T cells. This clonotype originated in a pool of human donors with HIV. This sequence joins TRBV5-1 and TRBJ2-7; D is unclear. For the CDR3, the DNA is TGCGCCAGCAGCTTGGAGGGTGTAATACTGCTTGAGCAGTACTTC. Amino acid sequence: CASSLEGVILLEQYF.